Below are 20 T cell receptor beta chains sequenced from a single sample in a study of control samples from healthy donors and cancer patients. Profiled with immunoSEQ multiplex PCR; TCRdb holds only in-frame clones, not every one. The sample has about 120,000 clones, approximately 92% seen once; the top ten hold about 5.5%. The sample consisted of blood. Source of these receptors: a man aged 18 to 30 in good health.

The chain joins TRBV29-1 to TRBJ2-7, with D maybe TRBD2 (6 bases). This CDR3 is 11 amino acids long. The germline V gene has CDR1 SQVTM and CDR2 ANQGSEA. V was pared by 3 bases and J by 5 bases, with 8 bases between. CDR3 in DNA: TGCAGCGTTGATGGAGGGCACGAGCAGTACTTC. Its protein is CSVDGGHEQYF.

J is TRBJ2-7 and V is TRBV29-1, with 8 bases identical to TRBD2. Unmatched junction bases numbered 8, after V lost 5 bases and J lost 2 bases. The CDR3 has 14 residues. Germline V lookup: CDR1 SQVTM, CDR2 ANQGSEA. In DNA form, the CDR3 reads TGCAGCGTTAAGTCGGCGGGGGGAACCTACGAGCAGTACTTC. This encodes CSVKSAGGTYEQYF.

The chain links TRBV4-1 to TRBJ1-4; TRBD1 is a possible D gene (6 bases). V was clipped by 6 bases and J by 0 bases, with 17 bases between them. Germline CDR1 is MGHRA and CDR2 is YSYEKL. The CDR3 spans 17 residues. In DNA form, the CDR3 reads TGCGCCAGCAGACACCCCCTGGACAGTGCAACTAATGAAAAACTGTTTTTT. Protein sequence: CASRHPLDSATNEKLFF.

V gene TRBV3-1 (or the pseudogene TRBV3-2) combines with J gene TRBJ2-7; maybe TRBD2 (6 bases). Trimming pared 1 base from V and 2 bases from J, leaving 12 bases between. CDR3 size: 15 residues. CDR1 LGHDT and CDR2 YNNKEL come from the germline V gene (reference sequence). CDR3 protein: CASSQAGTGPYEQYF. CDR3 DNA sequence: TGTGCCAGCAGCCAAGCCGGGACTGGACCCTACGAGCAGTACTTC.

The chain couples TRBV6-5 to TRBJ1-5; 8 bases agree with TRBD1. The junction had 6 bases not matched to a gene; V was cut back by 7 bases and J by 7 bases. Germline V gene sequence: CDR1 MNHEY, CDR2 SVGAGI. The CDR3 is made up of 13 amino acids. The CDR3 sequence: CASKQGVRQPQHF. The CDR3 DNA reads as TGTGCCAGCAAACAGGGGGTAAGACAGCCCCAGCATTTT.

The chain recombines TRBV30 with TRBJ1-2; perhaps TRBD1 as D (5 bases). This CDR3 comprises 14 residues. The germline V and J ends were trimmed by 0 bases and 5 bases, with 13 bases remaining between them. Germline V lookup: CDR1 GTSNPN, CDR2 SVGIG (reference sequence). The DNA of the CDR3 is TGTGCCTGGAGTGTAGACAGCGCGGGGTATGGCTACACCTTC. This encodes CAWSVDSAGYGYTF.

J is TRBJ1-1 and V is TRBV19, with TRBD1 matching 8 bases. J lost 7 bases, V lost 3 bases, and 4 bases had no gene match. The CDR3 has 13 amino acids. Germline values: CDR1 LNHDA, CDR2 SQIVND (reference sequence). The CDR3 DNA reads TGTGCCAGTAGTATCGGGACAGGCAGTGAAGCTTTCTTT. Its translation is CASSIGTGSEAFF.

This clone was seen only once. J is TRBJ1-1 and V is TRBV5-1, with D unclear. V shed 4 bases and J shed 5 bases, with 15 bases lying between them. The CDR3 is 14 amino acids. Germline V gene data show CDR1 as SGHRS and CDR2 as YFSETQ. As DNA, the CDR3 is TGCGCCAGCAGCCCCCCACTCTCGGGGACTGAAGCTTTCTTT. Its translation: CASSPPLSGTEAFF. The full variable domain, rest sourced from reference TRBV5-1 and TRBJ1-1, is KAGVTQTPRYLIKTRGQQVTLSCSPISGHRSVSWYQQTPGQGLQFLFEYFSETQRNKGNFPGRFSGRQFSNSRSEMNVSTLELGDSALYLCASSPPLSGTEAFFGQGTRLTVV.

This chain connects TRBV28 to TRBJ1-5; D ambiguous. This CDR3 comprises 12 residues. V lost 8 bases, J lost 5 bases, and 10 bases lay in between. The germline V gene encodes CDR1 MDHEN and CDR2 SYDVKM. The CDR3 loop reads CASVVGDQPQHF. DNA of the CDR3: TGTGCCAGCGTTGTGGGAGATCAGCCCCAGCATTTT. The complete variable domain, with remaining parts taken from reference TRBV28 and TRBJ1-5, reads DVKVTQSSRYLVKRTGEKVFLECVQDMDHENMFWYRQDPGLGLRLIYFSYDVKMKEKGDIPEGYSVSREKKERFSLILESASTNQTSMYLCASVVGDQPQHFGDGTRLSIL.

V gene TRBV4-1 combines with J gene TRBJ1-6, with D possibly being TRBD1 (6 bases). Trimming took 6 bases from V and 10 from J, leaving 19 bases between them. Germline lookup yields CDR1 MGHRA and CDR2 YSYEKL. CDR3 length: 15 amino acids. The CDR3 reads CASRARGLRRSPLHF. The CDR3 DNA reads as TGCGCCAGCAGGGCCAGGGGCCTTAGGAGATCACCCCTCCACTTT.

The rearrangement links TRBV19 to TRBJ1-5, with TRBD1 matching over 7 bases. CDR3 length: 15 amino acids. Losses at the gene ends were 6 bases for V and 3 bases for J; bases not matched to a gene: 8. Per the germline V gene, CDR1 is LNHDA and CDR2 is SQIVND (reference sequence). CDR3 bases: TGTGCCAGTAGCCTCGGACAGGATGACAATCAGCCCCAGCATTTT. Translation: CASSLGQDDNQPQHF.

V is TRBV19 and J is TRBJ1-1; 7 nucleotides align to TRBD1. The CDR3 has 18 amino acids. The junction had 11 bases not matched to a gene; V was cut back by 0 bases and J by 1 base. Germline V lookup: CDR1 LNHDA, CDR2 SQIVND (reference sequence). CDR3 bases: TGTGCCAGTAGTATAGATCTAAGGGAGACAGGGACGAACACTGAAGCTTTCTTT. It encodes CASSIDLRETGTNTEAFF.

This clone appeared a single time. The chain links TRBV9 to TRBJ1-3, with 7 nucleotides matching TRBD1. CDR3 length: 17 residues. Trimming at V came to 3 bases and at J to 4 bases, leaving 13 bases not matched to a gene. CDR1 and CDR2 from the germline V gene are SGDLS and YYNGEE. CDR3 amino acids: CASSEPGGGTSGNTIYF. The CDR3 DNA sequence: TGTGCCAGCAGCGAACCAGGGGGTGGGACGTCGGGAAACACCATATATTTT.

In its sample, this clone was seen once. The CDR3: CASSLAVNTEAFF. DNA for the CDR3: TGTGCCAGCAGTTTGGCGGTGAACACTGAAGCTTTCTTT. The chain employs TRBV28 and TRBJ1-1, with no clear D. Looked up from germline, CDR1 is MDHEN and CDR2 is SYDVKM. The CDR3 sequence is 13 residues long. Trimming stripped 3 bases from V and 0 bases from J, with 5 bases between.

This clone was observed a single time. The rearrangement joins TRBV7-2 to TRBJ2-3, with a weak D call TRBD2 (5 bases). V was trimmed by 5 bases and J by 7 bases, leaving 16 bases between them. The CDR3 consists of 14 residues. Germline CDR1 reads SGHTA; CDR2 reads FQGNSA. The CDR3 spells CASSGGRAGYTQYF. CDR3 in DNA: TGTGCCAGCAGCGGTGGGCGGGCGGGTTATACGCAGTATTTT.

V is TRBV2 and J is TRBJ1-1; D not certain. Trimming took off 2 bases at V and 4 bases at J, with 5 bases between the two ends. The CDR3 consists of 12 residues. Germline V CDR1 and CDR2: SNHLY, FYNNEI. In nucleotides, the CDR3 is TGTGCCAGCAGTGAACCGGGCACTGAAGCTTTCTTT. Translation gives CASSEPGTEAFF. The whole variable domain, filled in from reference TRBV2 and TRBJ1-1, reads EPEVTQTPSHQVTQMGQEVILRCVPISNHLYFYWYRQILGQKVEFLVSFYNNEISEKSEIFDDQFSVERPDGSNFTLKIRSTKLEDSAMYFCASSEPGTEAFFGQGTRLTVV.

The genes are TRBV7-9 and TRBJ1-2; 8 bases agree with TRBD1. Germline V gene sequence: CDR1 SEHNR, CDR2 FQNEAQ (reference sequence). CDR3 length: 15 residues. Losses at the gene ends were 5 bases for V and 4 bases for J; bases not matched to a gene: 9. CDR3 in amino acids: CASSTGTGPGYGYTF. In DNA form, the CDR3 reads TGTGCCAGCAGCACCGGGACAGGTCCGGGCTATGGCTACACCTTC.

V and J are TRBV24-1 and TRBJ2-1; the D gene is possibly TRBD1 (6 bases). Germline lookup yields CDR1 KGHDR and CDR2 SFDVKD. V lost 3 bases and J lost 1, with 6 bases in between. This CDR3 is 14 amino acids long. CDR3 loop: CATSDGQSYNEQFF. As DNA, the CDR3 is TGTGCCACCAGTGATGGACAGTCCTACAATGAGCAGTTCTTC.

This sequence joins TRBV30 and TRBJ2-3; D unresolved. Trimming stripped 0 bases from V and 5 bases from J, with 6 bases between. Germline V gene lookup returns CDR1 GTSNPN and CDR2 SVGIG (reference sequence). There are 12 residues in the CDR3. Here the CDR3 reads CAWSVLGDTQYF. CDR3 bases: TGTGCCTGGAGTGTACTCGGAGATACGCAGTATTTT. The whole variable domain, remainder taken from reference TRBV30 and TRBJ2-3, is SQTIHQWPATLVQPVGSPLSLECTVEGTSNPNLYWYRQAAGRGLQLLFYSVGIGQISSEVPQNLSASRPQDRQFILSSKKLLLSDSGFYLCAWSVLGDTQYFGPGTRLTVL.

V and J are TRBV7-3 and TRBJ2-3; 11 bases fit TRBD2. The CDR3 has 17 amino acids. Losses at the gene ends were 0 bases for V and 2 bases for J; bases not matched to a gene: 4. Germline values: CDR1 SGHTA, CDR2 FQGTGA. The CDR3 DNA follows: TGTGCCAGCAGCTTAACCCCTAGCGGGGGGTACACAGATACGCAGTATTTT. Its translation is CASSLTPSGGYTDTQYF.